The 13 T cell receptor beta chains given below trace back to one sample, sequenced in a study of cytomegalovirus exposure and HLA in healthy donors. Use of 60 Vbeta and 13 Jbeta primers characterized the PCR. Only in-frame clones appear in the TCRdb table, and some are missing; sequencing was by immunoSEQ multiplex PCR. The sample lists about 210,000 clones, more than 70% occurring once. The sequencing input was PBMCs. The source of these receptors is a man aged 40-49 years in good health and CMV-seropositive.

This chain uses TRBV7-9 with TRBJ1-5; TRBD1 matches at 8 bases. Germline V lookup: CDR1 SEHNR, CDR2 FQNEAQ (reference sequence). This CDR3 comprises 15 residues. The V gene end was trimmed by 6 bases and the J gene end by 2 bases; junction bases not matched to a gene: 6. The CDR3 bases are TGTGCCAGCAGTCGAGGACAGGGTGGCAATCAGCCCCAGCATTTT. The encoded protein is CASSRGQGGNQPQHF.

The chain carries TRBV10-1 and TRBJ1-1; D is uncertain. The germline CDR1 and CDR2 sequences are WNHNN and SYGVQD (reference sequence). The CDR3 loop spans 15 amino acids. V lost 4 bases, J lost 1 base, and 13 bases lay in between. The CDR3 DNA reads as TGCGCCAGCAGTGCATCTGGAGGTTGGAACACTGAAGCTTTCTTT. It codes for CASSASGGWNTEAFF.

This clone was seen just once. This rearrangement joins TRBV27 to TRBJ2-3, with TRBD2 as a possible D gene (6 bases). Trimming cost V 0 bases and J 1 base, with 14 bases left between them. Germline V CDR1 and CDR2: MNHEY, SMNVEV (reference sequence). This CDR3 comprises 17 residues. DNA of the CDR3: TGTGCCAGCAGTTTATCGATGGGGGGAAAGGGCACAGATACGCAGTATTTT. Encoded protein: CASSLSMGGKGTDTQYF.

V is TRBV4-1 and J is TRBJ1-4; D gene uncertain. Trimming took off 0 bases at V and 8 bases at J, with 16 bases between the two ends. Looked up from germline, CDR1 is MGHRA and CDR2 is YSYEKL. The CDR3 is 16 amino acids. CDR3 DNA sequence: TGCGCCAGCAGCCAAGATGCAAGGGTACCGGGGGAAAAACTGTTTTTT. Translated: CASSQDARVPGEKLFF.

The chain employs TRBV29-1 and TRBJ1-3; 8 nucleotides line up with TRBD1. The V segment lost 6 bases and the J segment 0 bases; nucleotides outside the gene matches: 1. The CDR3 consists of 13 residues. The germline CDR1 and CDR2 sequences are SQVTM and ANQGSEA. The CDR3 loop reads CSVGTGSGNTIYF. CDR3 DNA: TGCAGCGTAGGGACAGGCTCTGGAAACACCATATATTTT.

The chain links TRBV2 to TRBJ2-1, with D possibly matching TRBD2 (5 bases). The CDR3 totals 15 residues. Germline CDR1 reads SNHLY; CDR2 reads FYNNEI. V was trimmed by 8 bases and J by 0 bases, leaving 14 bases between them. The CDR3 nucleotides are TGTGCCAGCCAACCCGACGGGGACTCCTACAATGAGCAGTTCTTC. Its translation is CASQPDGDSYNEQFF.

Concerning this clone: The same CDR3 is also encoded by other DNA sequences in this sample. The chain couples TRBV30 to TRBJ1-1, with D possibly matching TRBD1 (5 bases). CDR1 GTSNPN and CDR2 SVGIG come from the germline V gene (reference sequence). The CDR3 loop spans 12 amino acids. V was cut by 5 bases and J by 5 bases, with 12 bases left in between. This CDR3 is CAWDQGGTEAFF. As DNA, the CDR3 is TGTGCCTGGGACCAGGGCGGAACTGAAGCTTTCTTT.

Worth noting for this clone: Germline and junction disagree at one end, which may indicate a read error. The chain has TRBV7-9 and TRBJ2-4, with D tentatively TRBD2 (5 bases). Per germline, CDR1 SEHNR and CDR2 FQNEAQ (reference sequence). This CDR3 is built from 11 residues. In nucleotides, the CDR3 is TGTTCTCTAGCTTACAAAGGACTCTTGGACTTC. As protein: CSLAYKGLLDF.

This clone was detected once. This sample includes further DNA sequences coding for the same CDR3. The rearrangement uses TRBV5-1 and TRBJ2-3, with TRBD2 as a possible D gene (5 bases). Trimming shortened V by 2 bases and J by 0 bases, and 7 bases separated the two germline ends. The CDR3 length is 14 residues. CDR1 and CDR2 from the germline V gene are SGHRS and YFSETQ. The CDR3, as DNA: TGCGCCAGCAGCTTAAGGACTAGCACAGATACGCAGTATTTT. This translates into CASSLRTSTDTQYF. Full variable domain (remainder filled in from reference TRBV5-1 and TRBJ2-3): KAGVTQTPRYLIKTRGQQVTLSCSPISGHRSVSWYQQTPGQGLQFLFEYFSETQRNKGNFPGRFSGRQFSNSRSEMNVSTLELGDSALYLCASSLRTSTDTQYFGPGTRLTVL.

The chain recombines TRBV7-8 with TRBJ2-1; TRBD1 might be the D (6 bases). V gave up 5 bases and J gave up 7 bases, with 15 bases separating them. Per the germline V gene, CDR1 is SGHVS and CDR2 is FQNEAQ. This CDR3 comprises 14 residues. This CDR3 reads CASSEGTIRNEQFF. CDR3 bases: TGTGCCAGCAGCGAGGGGACAATCCGAAATGAGCAGTTCTTC.

This clone occurred a few times. This chain connects TRBV6-5 to TRBJ1-6, with 8 bases aligning to TRBD1. Germline lookup yields CDR1 MNHEY and CDR2 SVGAGI. The CDR3 is made up of 15 amino acids. J lost 9 bases, V lost 7 bases, and 11 bases had no gene match. Written as DNA, the CDR3 is TGTGCCAGCAATGAGGACAGGGTTGTGGGTTCACCCCTCCACTTT. Translation gives CASNEDRVVGSPLHF.

In its sample, this clone was seen once. The chain recombines TRBV7-2 with TRBJ2-5; D might be TRBD2 (5 bases). Gene TRBJ2-7 matches the end of the DNA better, so the J call may be wrong. The CDR3 totals 14 residues. Germline lookup yields CDR1 SGHTA and CDR2 FQGNSA. The CDR3 DNA reads TGTGCCAGCAGCTTAGCCGGACTCGACTACGAGCAGTACTTC. It encodes CASSLAGLDYEQYF.

CDR3 sequence: CAWGGSVREDTQYF. CDR3 bases: TGTGCCTGGGGAGGTAGCGTACGTGAAGATACGCAGTATTTT. The V and J genes are TRBV30 and TRBJ2-3; tentatively, D is TRBD2 (5 bases). Per germline, CDR1 GTSNPN and CDR2 SVGIG (reference sequence). Trimming took off 5 bases at V and 5 bases at J, with 17 bases between the two ends. CDR3 size: 14 residues. The full variable domain, with the rest looked up from reference TRBV30 and TRBJ2-3, is SQTIHQWPATLVQPVGSPLSLECTVEGTSNPNLYWYRQAAGRGLQLLFYSVGIGQISSEVPQNLSASRPQDRQFILSSKKLLLSDSGFYLCAWGGSVREDTQYFGPGTRLTVL.